This is a list of T cell receptor beta chains from one sample in a study of OX40 agonist ivuxolimab in advanced cancers. Assay: immunoSEQ multiplex PCR; the TCRdb copy retains only in-frame clones and omits some. The sample has 45,000 to 60,000 clones, about 85% seen once. The specimen comprised CD4+ or CD8+ T cells sorted from blood, sampled in a trial of the OX40 agonist ivuxolimab. All receptors derive from an adult with an advanced solid tumor such as melanoma, head and neck, liver or kidney cancer. CDR3s include the opening cysteine and the closing phenylalanine or tryptophan. A D gene is named only where the DNA matches it firmly. Part of the rows lack a size; the others show once, few, many or a class for expanded clones.

- TRBJ1-4 - TRBV7-8 CASSLALRTGRNEKLFF TGTGCCAGCAGCTTAGCGCTTAGAACAGGAAGGAATGAAAAACTGTTTTTT
TRBD1 TRBJ2-5 - TRBV5-1 CASSLGGQGYQETQYF TGCGCCAGCAGCTTGGGGGGACAGGGGTACCAAGAGACCCAGTACTTC
- TRBJ1-4 once TRBV9 CASSSGGVGEKLFF TGTGCCAGCAGCAGCGGGGGGGTAGGGGAAAAACTGTTTTTT
TRBD2 TRBJ2-3 - TRBV7-9 CASSLLAGGTDTQYF TGTGCCAGCAGCTTACTGGCGGGGGGCACAGATACGCAGTATTTT
TRBD1 TRBJ2-7 - TRBV14 CASSPYLTGAREQYF TGTGCCAGCAGCCCCTACTTAACAGGGGCCCGCGAGCAGTACTTC
- TRBJ1-5 - TRBV19 CASSYSQVWEPQHF TGTGCCAGTAGTTATTCACAGGTTTGGGAGCCCCAGCATTTT
- TRBJ1-2 - TRBV5-8 CASSLGYGYTF TGTGCCAGCAGCTTGGGGTATGGCTACACCTTC
- TRBJ2-3 - TRBV7-9 CASSLAGGSTDTQYF TGTGCCAGCAGCTTAGCCGGCGGATCTACAGATACGCAGTATTTT
TRBD2 TRBJ2-3 few TRBV4-1 CASSLRTLAGVTDTQYF TGCGCCAGCAGCCTTCGGACGCTAGCGGGAGTCACAGATACGCAGTATTTT
TRBD1 TRBJ1-2 - TRBV19 CASSILEGAGYGYTF TGTGCCAGTAGTATCTTGGAGGGGGCAGGCTATGGCTACACCTTC
- TRBJ1-1 - TRBV18 CASSPQYGQGRDTEAFF TGTGCCAGCTCACCACAGTATGGGCAGGGGAGGGACACTGAAGCTTTCTTT
TRBD1 TRBJ1-3 - TRBV2 CASMRDSSGNTIYF TGTGCCAGCATGCGGGACAGCTCTGGAAACACCATATATTTT
- TRBJ2-1 - TRBV6-1 CASSEAPAGQGNEQFF TGTGCCAGCAGTGAAGCGCCAGCGGGTCAGGGCAATGAGCAGTTCTTC